The 8 T cell receptor beta chains given below trace back to one sample, sequenced in a study of early T cells in non-severe SARS-CoV-2 infection. One entry per CDR3 protein results from TCRdb running MiXCR on the 5' RACE reads. The sample carries 30,000 or so distinct CDR3 sequences, about 7% recorded once. The sequenced material came from whole blood. These receptors all stem from an adult who was a healthcare worker with PCR-confirmed SARS-CoV-2 infection or an uninfected control (not recorded which).

This clonotype was seen many times. The chain is built from TRBV5-1 and TRBJ2-1, with D tentatively TRBD1 or TRBD2 (5 bases each). Germline loops: CDR1 SGHRS, CDR2 YFSETQ. Trimming pared 6 bases from V and 6 bases from J, leaving 25 bases between. The CDR3 sequence is 17 residues long. The CDR3 region has the DNA TGCGCCAGCACCGCGAATCTAGGGACGCCCCTAAGCAATGAGCAGTTCTTC. The encoded protein is CASTANLGTPLSNEQFF.

In this sample, this clonotype turned up many times. The J gene is TRBJ2-7, the V gene TRBV19, with D possibly matching TRBD1 (6 bases). V was trimmed by 5 bases and J by 3 bases, leaving 14 bases between them. Germline-derived CDR1 and CDR2 are LNHDA and SQIVND (reference sequence). The CDR3 consists of 14 residues. The CDR3 reads CASSPGATFYEQYF. CDR3 sequence (DNA): TGTGCCAGTAGTCCAGGGGCGACCTTCTACGAGCAGTACTTC.

This clonotype was counted a few times. The J gene is TRBJ2-3, the V gene TRBV2, with D uncertain. Per the germline V gene, CDR1 is SNHLY and CDR2 is FYNNEI. The CDR3 covers 13 residues. Deletions cut 3 bases from V and 6 bases from J, with 10 bases between. The CDR3 protein is CASSDWARDTQYF. As DNA, the CDR3 is TGTGCCAGCAGTGACTGGGCGCGTGATACGCAGTATTTT.

The chain employs TRBV7-3 and TRBJ2-1; weak D call: TRBD2 (6 bases). CDR3 length: 15 residues. Germline V gives CDR1 SGHTA, CDR2 FQGTGA. Trimming cost V 5 bases and J 0 bases, with 11 bases left between them. Here the CDR3 reads CASSLSGSSYNEQFF. CDR3 DNA sequence: TGTGCCAGCAGCCTTAGCGGTAGCTCCTACAATGAGCAGTTCTTC.

The table lists this clonotype with many counts. The rearrangement links TRBV20-1 to TRBJ2-1, with D hard to call. Deletions cut 2 bases from V and 3 bases from J, with 5 bases between. This CDR3 has 12 amino acids. Germline V gene sequence: CDR1 DFQATT, CDR2 SNEGSKA (reference sequence). CDR3 DNA: TGCAGTGCTAGATTTGTCTACAATGAGCAGTTCTTC. It is translated as CSARFVYNEQFF.

In its sample, this clonotype was seen many times. The rearrangement uses TRBV29-1 and TRBJ2-7, with D tentatively TRBD2 (6 bases). Trimming took off 4 bases at V and 7 bases at J, with 11 bases between the two ends. CDR3 size: 11 residues. Germline V gene data show CDR1 as SQVTM and CDR2 as ANQGSEA. CDR3 residues: CSVGGGREQYF. CDR3 nucleotide sequence: TGCAGCGTTGGAGGAGGGCGGGAGCAGTACTTC.

This clonotype was found many times. CDR3 nucleotides: TGTGCCAGCAGCTTGGATCCCGGGAGCTCTGGAAACACCATATATTTT. Protein sequence: CASSLDPGSSGNTIYF. The chain recombines TRBV5-4 with TRBJ1-3; D call uncertain. The germline V gene encodes CDR1 SGHNT and CDR2 YYREEE (reference sequence). V shed 0 bases and J shed 0 bases, with 10 bases lying between them. This CDR3 region has 16 residues. The variable domain in full, completed from reference TRBV5-4 and TRBJ1-3, reads ETGVTQSPTHLIKTRGQQVTLRCSSQSGHNTVSWYQQALGQGPQFIFQYYREEENGRGNFPPRFSGLQFPNYSSELNVNALELDDSALYLCASSLDPGSSGNTIYFGEGSWLTVV.

The table lists this clonotype with many counts. This sequence joins TRBV6-6 and TRBJ2-7; D gene uncertain. V was trimmed by 7 bases and J by 2 bases, leaving 9 bases between them. There are 12 residues in the CDR3. Per germline, CDR1 MNHNY and CDR2 SVGAGI (reference sequence). CDR3 loop: CASKGTTYEQYF. In DNA form, the CDR3 reads TGTGCCAGCAAGGGCACCACCTACGAGCAGTACTTC.